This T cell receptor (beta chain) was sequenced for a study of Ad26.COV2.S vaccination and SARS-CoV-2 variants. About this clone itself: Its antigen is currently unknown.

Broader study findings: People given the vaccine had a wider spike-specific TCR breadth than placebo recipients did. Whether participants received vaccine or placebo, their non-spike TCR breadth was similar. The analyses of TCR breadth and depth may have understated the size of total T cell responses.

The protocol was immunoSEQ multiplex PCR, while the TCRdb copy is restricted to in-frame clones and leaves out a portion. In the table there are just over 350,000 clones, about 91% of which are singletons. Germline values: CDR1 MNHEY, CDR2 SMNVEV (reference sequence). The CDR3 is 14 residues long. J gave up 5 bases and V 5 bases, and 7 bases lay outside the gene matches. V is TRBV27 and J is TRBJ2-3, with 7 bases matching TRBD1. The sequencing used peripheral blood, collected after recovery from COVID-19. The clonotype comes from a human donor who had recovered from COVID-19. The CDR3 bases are TGTGCCAGCAGTCTTACAGGGGACGGAGATACGCAGTATTTT. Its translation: CASSLTGDGDTQYF.